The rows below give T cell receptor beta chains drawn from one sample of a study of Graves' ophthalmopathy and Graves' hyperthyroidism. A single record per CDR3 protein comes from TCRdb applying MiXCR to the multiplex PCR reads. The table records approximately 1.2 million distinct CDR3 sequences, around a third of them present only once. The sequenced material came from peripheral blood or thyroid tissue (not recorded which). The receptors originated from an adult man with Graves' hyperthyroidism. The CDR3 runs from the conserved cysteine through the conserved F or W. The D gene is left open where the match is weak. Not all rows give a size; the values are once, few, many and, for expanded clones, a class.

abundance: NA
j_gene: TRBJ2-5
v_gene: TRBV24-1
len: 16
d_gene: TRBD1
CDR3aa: CATSGLGTGVREAQYF
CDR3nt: TGTGCCACCAGTGGCTTAGGGACAGGGGTTCGCGAGGCCCAGTACTTC

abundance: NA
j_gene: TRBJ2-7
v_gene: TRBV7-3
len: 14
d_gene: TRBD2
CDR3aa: CAGSLASGSYEQYF
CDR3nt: TGTGCCGGCAGCCTTGCTAGCGGGAGTTACGAGCAGTACTTC

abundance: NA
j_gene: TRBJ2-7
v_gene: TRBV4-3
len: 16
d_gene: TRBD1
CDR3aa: CASSQDLGQGYYEQYF
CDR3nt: TGCGCCAGCAGCCAAGATTTAGGACAGGGATACTACGAGCAGTACTTC

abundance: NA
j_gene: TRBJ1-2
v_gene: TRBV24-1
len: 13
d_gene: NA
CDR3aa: CATSDTNSYGYTF
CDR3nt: TGTGCCACCAGTGACACCAACTCCTATGGCTACACCTTC

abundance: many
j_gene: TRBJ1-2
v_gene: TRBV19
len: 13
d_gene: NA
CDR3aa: CASRPRGLDGYTF
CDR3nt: TGTGCCAGTAGACCTCGGGGTTTGGATGGCTACACCTTC

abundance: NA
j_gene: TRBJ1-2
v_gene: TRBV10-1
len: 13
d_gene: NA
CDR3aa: CASSGSLDYGYTF
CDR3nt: TGCGCCAGCAGTGGAAGTCTAGACTATGGCTACACCTTC

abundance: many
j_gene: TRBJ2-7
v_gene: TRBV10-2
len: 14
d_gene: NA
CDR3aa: CASSEFGTQYEQYF
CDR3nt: TGCGCCAGCAGTGAGTTCGGGACTCAATACGAGCAGTACTTC

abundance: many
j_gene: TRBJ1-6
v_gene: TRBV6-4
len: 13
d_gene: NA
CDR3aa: CASSVDRGSPLHF
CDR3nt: TGTGCCAGCAGTGTCGACCGGGGTTCACCCCTCCACTTT

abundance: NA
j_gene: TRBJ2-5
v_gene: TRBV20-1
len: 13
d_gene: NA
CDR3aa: CSATSQAREGQYF
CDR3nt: TGCAGTGCTACCTCACAGGCAAGAGAAGGCCAGTACTTC

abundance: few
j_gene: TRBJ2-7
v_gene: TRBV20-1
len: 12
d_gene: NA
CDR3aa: CSAGRDFYEQYF
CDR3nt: TGCAGTGCGGGAAGGGACTTCTACGAGCAGTACTTC

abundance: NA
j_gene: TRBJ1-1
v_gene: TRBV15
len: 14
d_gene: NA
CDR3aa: CATSRDRSNTEAFF
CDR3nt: TGTGCCACCAGCAGAGATAGGAGCAACACTGAAGCTTTCTTT

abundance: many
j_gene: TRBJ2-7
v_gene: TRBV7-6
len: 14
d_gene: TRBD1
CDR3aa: CASSFGTGVGEQYF
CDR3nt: TGTGCCAGCAGCTTCGGGACAGGGGTTGGCGAGCAGTACTTC

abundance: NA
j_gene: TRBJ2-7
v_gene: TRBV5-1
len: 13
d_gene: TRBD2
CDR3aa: CASRVAGTYEQYF
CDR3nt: TGCGCCAGCAGAGTAGCGGGAACCTACGAGCAGTACTTC

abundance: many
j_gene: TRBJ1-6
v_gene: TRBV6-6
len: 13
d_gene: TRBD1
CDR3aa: CASNQGGNSPLHF
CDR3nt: TGTGCCAGCAATCAGGGGGGGAATTCACCCCTCCACTTT

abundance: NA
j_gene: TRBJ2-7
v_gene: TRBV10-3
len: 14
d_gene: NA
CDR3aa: CASSESPGTYEQYF
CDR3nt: TGTGCCAGCAGTGAGTCTCCAGGGACCTACGAGCAGTACTTC

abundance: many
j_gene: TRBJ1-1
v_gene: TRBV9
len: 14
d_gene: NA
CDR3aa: CASSVGTANTEAFF
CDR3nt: TGTGCCAGCAGCGTAGGGACAGCGAACACTGAAGCTTTCTTT

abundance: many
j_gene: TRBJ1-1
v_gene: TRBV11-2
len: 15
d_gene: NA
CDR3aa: CASSLVRAANTEAFF
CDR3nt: TGTGCCAGCAGCTTAGTTAGGGCAGCGAACACTGAAGCTTTCTTT

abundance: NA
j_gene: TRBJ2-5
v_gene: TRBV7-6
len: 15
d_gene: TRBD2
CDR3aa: CASSSTSGGRETQYF
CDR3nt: TGTGCCAGCAGCTCGACTAGCGGGGGACGTGAGACCCAGTACTTC

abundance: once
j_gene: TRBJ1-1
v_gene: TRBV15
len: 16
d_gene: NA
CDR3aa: CATSRNDGSVNTEAFF
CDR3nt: TGTGCCACCAGCAGGAATGACGGTTCGGTGAACACTGAAGCTTTCTTT

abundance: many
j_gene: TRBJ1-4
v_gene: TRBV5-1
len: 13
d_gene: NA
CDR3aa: CASRVGTNEKLFF
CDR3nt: TGCGCCAGCCGAGTTGGAACTAATGAAAAACTGTTTTTT

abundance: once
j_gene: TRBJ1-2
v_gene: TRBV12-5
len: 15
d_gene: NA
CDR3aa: CASGSSLGTYYGYTF
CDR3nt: TGTGCTAGTGGTTCTTCCCTGGGAACTTACTATGGCTACACCTTC

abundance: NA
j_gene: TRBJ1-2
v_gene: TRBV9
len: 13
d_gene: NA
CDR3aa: CASSAPGTYGYTF
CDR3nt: TGTGCCAGCAGTGCCCCCGGGACATATGGCTACACCTTC

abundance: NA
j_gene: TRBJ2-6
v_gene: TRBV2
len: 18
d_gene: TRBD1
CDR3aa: CASSESAGGGAGANVLTF
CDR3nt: TGTGCCAGCAGTGAATCGGCAGGGGGTGGCGCTGGGGCCAACGTCCTGACTTTC

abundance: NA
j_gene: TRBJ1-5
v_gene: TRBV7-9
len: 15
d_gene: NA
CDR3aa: CASSLAGGRGETQHF
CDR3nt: TGTGCCAGCAGCTTAGCTGGGGGCCGGGGAGAGACCCAGCATTTT

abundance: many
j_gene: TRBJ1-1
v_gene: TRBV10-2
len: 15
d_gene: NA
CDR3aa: CASSDGGAPDTEAFF
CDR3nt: TGCGCCAGCAGTGACGGGGGCGCCCCGGACACTGAAGCTTTCTTT

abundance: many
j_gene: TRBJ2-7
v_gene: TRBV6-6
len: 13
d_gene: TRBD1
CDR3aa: CASSPDRVYEQYF
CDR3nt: TGTGCCAGCAGTCCGGACAGGGTCTACGAGCAGTACTTC

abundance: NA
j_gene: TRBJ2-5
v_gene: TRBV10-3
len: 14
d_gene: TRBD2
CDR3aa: CASRRTSGWETQYF
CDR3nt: TGTGCCAGCAGGAGGACTAGCGGGTGGGAGACCCAGTACTTC

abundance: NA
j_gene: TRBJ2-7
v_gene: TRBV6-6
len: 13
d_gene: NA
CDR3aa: CATMGVDNYEQYF
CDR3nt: TGTGCTACCATGGGAGTGGACAACTACGAGCAGTACTTC

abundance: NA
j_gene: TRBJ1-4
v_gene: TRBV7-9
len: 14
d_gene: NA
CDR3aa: CASSLVGLMGKLFF
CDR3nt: TGTGCCAGCAGCTTAGTTGGACTAATGGGGAAACTGTTTTTT

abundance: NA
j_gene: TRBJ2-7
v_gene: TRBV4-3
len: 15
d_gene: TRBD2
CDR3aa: CASSPRLAVTYEQYF
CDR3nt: TGCGCCAGCAGCCCCCGACTAGCGGTAACCTACGAGCAGTACTTC

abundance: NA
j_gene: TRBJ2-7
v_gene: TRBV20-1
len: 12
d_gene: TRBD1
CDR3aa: CSERTGLSEQYF
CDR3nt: TGCAGTGAACGGACAGGGCTTAGCGAGCAGTACTTC

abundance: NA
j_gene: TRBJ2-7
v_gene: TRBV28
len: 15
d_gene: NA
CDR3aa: CASSSDRTGFYEQYF
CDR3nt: TGTGCCAGCAGTTCCGACAGAACCGGATTCTACGAGCAGTACTTC

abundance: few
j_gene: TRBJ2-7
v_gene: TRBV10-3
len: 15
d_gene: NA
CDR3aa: CASSYGQGISYEQYF
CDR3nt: TGTGCCAGCAGTTACGGCCAGGGCATCTCCTACGAGCAGTACTTC

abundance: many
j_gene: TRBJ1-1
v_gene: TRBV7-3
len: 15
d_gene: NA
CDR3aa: CASSLNTGVNTEAFF
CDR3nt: TGTGCCAGCAGCTTAAACACCGGGGTAAACACTGAAGCTTTCTTT

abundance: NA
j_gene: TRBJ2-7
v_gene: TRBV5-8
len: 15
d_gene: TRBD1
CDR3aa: CASSLDRGVSYEQYF
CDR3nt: TGTGCCAGCAGCTTGGACAGGGGAGTATCCTACGAGCAGTACTTC

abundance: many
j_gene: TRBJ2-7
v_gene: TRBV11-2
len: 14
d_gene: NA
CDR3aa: CASSSGQGGGEQYF
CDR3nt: TGTGCCAGCAGCTCCGGACAGGGCGGGGGCGAGCAGTACTTC

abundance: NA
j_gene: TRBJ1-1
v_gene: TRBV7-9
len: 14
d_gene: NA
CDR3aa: CASSLSAGNPEAFF
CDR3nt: TGTGCCAGCAGCTTAAGTGCTGGGAACCCTGAAGCTTTCTTT

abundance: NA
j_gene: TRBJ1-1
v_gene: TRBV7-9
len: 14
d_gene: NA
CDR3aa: CASSISGWNTEAFF
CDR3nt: TGTGCCAGCAGCATCTCAGGATGGAACACTGAAGCTTTCTTT

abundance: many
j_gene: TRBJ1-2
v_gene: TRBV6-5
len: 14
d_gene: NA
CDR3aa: CASSYGQSNYGYTF
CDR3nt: TGTGCCAGCAGTTATGGACAGTCGAACTATGGCTACACCTTC

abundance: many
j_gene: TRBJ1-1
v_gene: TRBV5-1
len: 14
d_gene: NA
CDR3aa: CASSLNVMNTEAFF
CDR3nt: TGCGCCAGCAGCTTGAACGTCATGAACACTGAAGCTTTCTTT

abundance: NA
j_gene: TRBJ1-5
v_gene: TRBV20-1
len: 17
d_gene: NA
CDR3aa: CSATQEYGLYSNQPQHF
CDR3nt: TGCAGTGCTACCCAGGAGTATGGCCTATATAGCAATCAGCCCCAGCATTTT

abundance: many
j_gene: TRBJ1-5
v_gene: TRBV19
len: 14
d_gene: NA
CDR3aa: CASNKGNSNQPQHF
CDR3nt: TGTGCCAGTAATAAGGGTAATAGCAATCAGCCCCAGCATTTT